The TCR beta chain described here comes from a study of cytomegalovirus exposure and HLA in healthy donors. Study findings and constraints: Using the classifier, cytomegalovirus status was reportedly diagnosed with high specificity and sensitivity.

V gave up 6 bases and J gave up 6 bases; unmatched junction bases: 7. The CDR3 contains 14 residues. CDR1 and CDR2 (germline): KGHSH, LQKENI. Amplification used 60 Vbeta primers and 13 Jbeta primers. Libraries were prepared by immunoSEQ multiplex PCR; TCRdb keeps only in-frame clonotypes and omits some of them. Of around 180,000 clones in the sample, roughly 80% were seen once. In the case of this clone: The antigen remains undetermined.

The chain has TRBV18 and TRBJ2-4; 8 nucleotides line up with TRBD1. This receptor was taken from a man between 40 and 49 years old in good health and CMV-seronegative. Sequencing was performed on PBMCs. CDR3 nucleotide sequence: TGTGCCAGCTCCCAGGGGGCTGGGAGAAACATTCAGTACTTC. This translates into CASSQGAGRNIQYF. Looking up the rest from reference TRBV18 and TRBJ2-4 gives the full variable domain: NAGVMQNPRHLVRRRGQEARLRCSPMKGHSHVYWYRQLPEEGLKFMVYLQKENIIDESGMPKERFSAEFPKEGPSILRIQQVVRGDSAAYFCASSQGAGRNIQYFGAGTRLSVL.